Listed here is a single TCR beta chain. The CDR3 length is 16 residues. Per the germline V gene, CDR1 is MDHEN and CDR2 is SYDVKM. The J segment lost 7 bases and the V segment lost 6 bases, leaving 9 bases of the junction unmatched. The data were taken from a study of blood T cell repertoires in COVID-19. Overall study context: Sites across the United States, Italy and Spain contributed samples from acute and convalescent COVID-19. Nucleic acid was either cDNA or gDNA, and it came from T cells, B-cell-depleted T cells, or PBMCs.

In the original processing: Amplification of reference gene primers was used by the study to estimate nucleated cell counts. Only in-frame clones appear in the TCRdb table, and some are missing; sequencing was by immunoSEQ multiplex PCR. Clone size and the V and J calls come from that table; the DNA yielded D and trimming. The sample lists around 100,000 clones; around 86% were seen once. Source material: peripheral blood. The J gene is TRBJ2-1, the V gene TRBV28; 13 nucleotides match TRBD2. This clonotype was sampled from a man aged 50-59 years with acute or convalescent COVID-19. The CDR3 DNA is TGTGCCAGCAGCCTAACAGGACTAGCGGGAGAAAATGAGCAGTTCTTC. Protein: CASSLTGLAGENEQFF.